This TCR beta chain was obtained from a study of OX40 agonist ivuxolimab in advanced cancers. Overall study: People in dose escalation had one of these cancers: hepatocellular carcinoma, melanoma, renal cell or head and neck cancer. Participants, roughly 80% male, averaged about 59 years of age, ranging from about 23 to 79.

General observations from the study: In the expanded peripheral T cells, antigen specificity was never determined. Both blood CD4+ and CD8+ T cells showed clonal growth by week 6 at 0.1 to 3.0 mg/kg.

This clone was counted a single time. Its antigen is unidentified. V shed 5 bases, J shed 4 bases, and the junction held 10 bases outside the gene matches. This CDR3 is 16 amino acids long. CDR1 and CDR2 (germline): SEHNR, FQNEAQ (reference sequence). Sequenced by immunoSEQ multiplex PCR; TCRdb stores in-frame clones only, minus some. Here the sample spans about 22,000 clones, around nine tenths being singletons. The specimen comprised CD4+ or CD8+ T cells sorted from blood, sampled in a trial of the OX40 agonist ivuxolimab. V is TRBV7-9 and J is TRBJ2-3; TRBD2 aligns across 9 bases. The sequence derives from an adult with an advanced solid tumor such as melanoma, head and neck, liver or kidney cancer. CDR3 sequence reads: CASSPRLAVDPDTQYF. CDR3 in DNA: TGTGCCAGCAGCCCGAGACTAGCGGTCGATCCAGATACGCAGTATTTT. Full variable domain (rest looked up from reference TRBV7-9 and TRBJ2-3): DTGVSQNPRHKITKRGQNVTFRCDPISEHNRLYWYRQTLGQGPEFLTYFQNEAQLEKSRLLSDRFSAERPKGSFSTLEIQRTEQGDSAMYLCASSPRLAVDPDTQYFGPGTRLTVL.